These 4 T cell receptor beta chains share one sample of origin, sequenced in a study of blood T cells in healthy people across ages. A sample-barcoded 5' primer and a J-beta primer mix were used in a second PCR of about 6 to 11 cycles. MiXCR, run by TCRdb on the 5' RACE reads, gives a single entry per CDR3 protein. The sample includes some 670,000 distinct CDR3 sequences, more than 45% of them seen just once. The sequenced material came from blood. The receptors were gathered from an elderly woman in good health.

The chain couples TRBV5-1 to TRBJ2-2; 11 nucleotides match TRBD1. The CDR3 has 16 residues. Trimming at V came to 0 bases and at J to 6 bases, leaving 4 bases not matched to a gene. The germline gives CDR1 SGHRS, CDR2 YFSETQ. CDR3 coding DNA: TGCGCCAGCAGCTTGGCCGGGACAGGGGGAGCCGGGGAGCTGTTTTTT. This translates into CASSLAGTGGAGELFF.

Points on this clonotype: This may be a read error, as it is one base from a much larger clone. The chain's CDR3 is CASSVGFTYNEQFF. CDR3 sequence (DNA): TGTGCCAGCAGTGTTGGATTCACCTACAATGAGCAGTTCTTC. The chain couples TRBV12-3 or TRBV12-4 to TRBJ2-1; D ambiguous. The V end was cut by 5 bases, the J end by 2 bases, with 10 bases between. The CDR3 length is 14 residues.

Concerning this clonotype itself: One end of the junction fails to match germline, which may point to a read error. The chain employs TRBV28 and TRBJ2-7; 7 nucleotides line up with TRBD2. Per the germline V gene, CDR1 is MDHEN and CDR2 is SYDVKM. The CDR3 length is 15 residues. CDR3 residues: CASGLSPGGTYEQYF. CDR3 coding DNA: TGTGCCAGCGGTTTGTCTCCGGGGGGTACCTACGAGCAGTACTTC.

The sample holds many counts of this clonotype. This rearrangement joins TRBV10-3 to TRBJ2-7; 7 nucleotides agree with TRBD1. J was trimmed by 0 bases and V by 10 bases; bases with no gene match: 9. The CDR3 extends over 14 amino acids. Germline values: CDR1 ENHRY, CDR2 SYGVKD. CDR3 nucleotide sequence: TGTGCCACCTACGCACAGGGGATCTCCTACGAGCAGTACTTC. Translating it yields CATYAQGISYEQYF.